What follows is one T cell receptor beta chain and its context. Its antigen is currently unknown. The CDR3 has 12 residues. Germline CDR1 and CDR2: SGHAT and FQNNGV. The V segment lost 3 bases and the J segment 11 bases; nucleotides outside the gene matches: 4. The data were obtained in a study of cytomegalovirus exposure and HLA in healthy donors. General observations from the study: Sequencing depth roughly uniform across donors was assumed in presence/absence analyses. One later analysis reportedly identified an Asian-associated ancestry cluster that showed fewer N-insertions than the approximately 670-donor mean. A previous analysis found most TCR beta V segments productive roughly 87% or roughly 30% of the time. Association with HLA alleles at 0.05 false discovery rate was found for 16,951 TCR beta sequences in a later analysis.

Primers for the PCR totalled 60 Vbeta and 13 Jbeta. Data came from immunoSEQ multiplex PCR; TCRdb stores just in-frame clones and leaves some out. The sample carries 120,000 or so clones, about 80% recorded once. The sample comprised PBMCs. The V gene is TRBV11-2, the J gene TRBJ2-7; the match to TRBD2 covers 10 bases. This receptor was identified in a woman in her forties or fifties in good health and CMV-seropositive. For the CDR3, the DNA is TGTGCCAGCAGCTTTACAGCGGGAGGGAAGTACTTC. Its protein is CASSFTAGGKYF.